This passage covers 14 T cell receptor beta chains from one sample sequenced in a study of CD8+CD57+ T cells in acquired aplastic anemia. For sequencing, patients were chosen who had shown expansion of CD8+CD57+ cells by flow cytometry. TCR beta VDJ combinations and CDR3 sequences were profiled from genomic DNA. Using its own MiXCR run on the reads, TCRdb lists one record per CDR3 protein. The profile shows approximately 300,000 distinct CDR3 sequences, under 65% of them singletons. The specimen sequenced was sorted CD4+, CD8+, or CD8+CD57+ T cells (not recorded which) from PBMCs. The receptor set was obtained from a human donor with aplastic anemia.

This clonotype showed up just once. J is TRBJ2-2 and V is TRBV7-3; perhaps TRBD2 as D (5 bases). Looked up from germline, CDR1 is SGHTA and CDR2 is FQGTGA. Trimming removed 4 bases from V and 9 bases from J, with 15 bases in between. There are 14 residues in the CDR3. CDR3 sequence (DNA): TGTGCCAGCAGCTCCTTTGGGAGTAGTCGGGAGCTGTTTTTT. Encoded protein: CASSSFGSSRELFF.

This clonotype was seen ten or more times. The V gene is TRBV6-1, the J gene TRBJ2-5, with 9 bases aligning to TRBD1. The CDR3 totals 13 residues. J lost 5 bases, V lost 7 bases, and 5 bases had no gene match. Looked up from germline, CDR1 is MNHNS and CDR2 is SASEGT. This CDR3 is CASKGQGAETQYF. DNA for the CDR3: TGTGCCAGCAAGGGACAGGGAGCGGAGACCCAGTACTTC.

The chain joins TRBV7-2 to TRBJ2-7; D might be TRBD1 (6 bases). The CDR3 is made up of 14 amino acids. CDR1 and CDR2 from the germline V gene are SGHTA and FQGNSA. V lost 2 bases to trimming and J lost 4 bases, with 12 bases between them. This CDR3 is CASSLTGGAYEQYF. In nucleotides, the CDR3 is TGTGCCAGCAGCTTAACTGGGGGCGCGTACGAGCAGTACTTC.

The chain couples TRBV2 to TRBJ2-7; 7 bases are a match to TRBD1. Unmatched junction bases numbered 20, after V lost 6 bases and J lost 0 bases. The CDR3 is 19 residues long. Germline values: CDR1 SNHLY, CDR2 FYNNEI. The CDR3 region is CASRAKSSERDSVSYEQYF. The CDR3 coding sequence is TGTGCCAGCAGGGCAAAAAGCAGTGAACGGGACAGCGTCTCCTACGAGCAGTACTTC.

This clonotype occurred many times. The chain uses TRBV4-2 and TRBJ1-1, with D uncertain. Germline V gene lookup returns CDR1 LGHNA and CDR2 YNFKEQ. Trimming cost V 0 bases and J 1 base, with 9 bases left between them. This CDR3 comprises 15 residues. In DNA, the CDR3 is TGTGCCAGCAGCCAAGATCCTCTGCGGAACACTGAAGCTTTCTTT. Its protein is CASSQDPLRNTEAFF.

This clonotype showed up just a few times. The chain recombines TRBV7-9 with TRBJ1-2; no clear D gene. The CDR3 runs to 12 residues. The V end lost 5 bases, the J end lost 7 bases, and 11 bases lay between the germline ends. Germline assignment: CDR1 SEHNR and CDR2 FQNEAQ (reference sequence). The CDR3: CASSHGVGGYTF. The CDR3 DNA is TGTGCCAGCAGCCACGGGGTTGGTGGCTACACCTTC.

A word on this clonotype: The junction and the germline gene differ at one end; a read error may be behind it. This chain links TRBV20-1 with TRBJ2-7; 10 positions match TRBD1. The CDR3 length is 13 residues. Germline-derived CDR1 and CDR2 are DFQATT and SNEGSKA (reference sequence). The CDR3 loop reads CSARGTGEYEQYF. In DNA form, the CDR3 reads TGCAGCGCTAGGGGGACAGGGGAGTACGAGCAGTACTTC.

The chain recombines TRBV2 with TRBJ1-1; D remains unclear. Germline V CDR1 and CDR2: SNHLY, FYNNEI. This CDR3 spans 13 amino acids. Trimming stripped 6 bases from V and 4 bases from J, with 12 bases between. The CDR3 is CASRRVIGTEAFF. In DNA form, the CDR3 reads TGTGCCAGCAGGCGTGTGATTGGCACTGAAGCTTTCTTT.

The genes are TRBV5-1 and TRBJ2-5; 7 bases align to TRBD2. Germline CDR1 and CDR2: SGHRS and YFSETQ. The ends lost 9 bases at V and 1 base at J; junction bases unmatched: 12. There are 15 residues in the CDR3. The CDR3 nucleotides read TGCGCCACCAACCCCCTAGGGGAGGGCCAAGAGACCCAGTACTTC. Its translation: CATNPLGEGQETQYF.

Ten or more counts support this clonotype. The CDR3: CASSLVAGANGELFF. The CDR3, as DNA: TGCGCCAGCAGCTTGGTAGCGGGAGCTAACGGGGAGCTGTTTTTT. This sequence joins TRBV5-1 and TRBJ2-2, with 9 bases aligning to TRBD2. CDR1 and CDR2 from the germline V gene are SGHRS and YFSETQ. The CDR3 length is 15 residues. The junction had 4 bases not matched to a gene; V was cut back by 0 bases and J by 7 bases. The whole variable domain, remainder taken from reference TRBV5-1 and TRBJ2-2, is KAGVTQTPRYLIKTRGQQVTLSCSPISGHRSVSWYQQTPGQGLQFLFEYFSETQRNKGNFPGRFSGRQFSNSRSEMNVSTLELGDSALYLCASSLVAGANGELFFGEGSRLTVL.

This clonotype was recorded at least ten times. The junction departs from germline at one end; a sequencing error may be responsible. The chain couples TRBV2 to TRBJ1-4; possible D gene TRBD1, 6 bases. The CDR3 runs 12 residues. Germline-derived CDR1 and CDR2 are SNHLY and FYNNEI. The CDR3 DNA reads as TGTGCCAGCAGTGAAAAATTCGGTGGACAGAATTTT. This codes for CASSEKFGGQNF. The full variable domain, with the rest looked up from reference TRBV2 and TRBJ1-4, is EPEVTQTPSHQVTQMGQEVILRCVPISNHLYFYWYRQILGQKVEFLVSFYNNEISEKSEIFDDQFSVERPDGSNFTLKIRSTKLEDSAMYFCASSEKFGGQNFGSGTQLSVL.

As concerns this clonotype: At one end, the junction sequence differs from germline, possibly due to a read error. The chain has TRBV7-2 and TRBJ2-7; D may be TRBD2 (5 bases). Germline-derived CDR1 and CDR2 are SGHTA and FQGNSA. The CDR3 has 18 residues. This CDR3 is CASRLGWGTRSSSYEQYF. CDR3 DNA: TGTGCCAGCCGCTTAGGTTGGGGAACTAGGTCTTCATCCTACGAGCAGTACTTC.

The J gene is TRBJ2-7, the V gene TRBV7-6; 13 nucleotides align to TRBD2. The CDR3 is made up of 17 amino acids. V shed 5 bases, J shed 2 bases, and the junction held 9 bases outside the gene matches. Germline CDR1 reads SGHVS; CDR2 reads FNYEAQ. The CDR3 region has the DNA TGTGCCAGCAGCCCCGGGACTAGCGGGATTGTCACCTACGAGCAGTACTTC. It translates to CASSPGTSGIVTYEQYF. The full variable domain, in which reference TRBV7-6 and TRBJ2-7 provide the parts outside the CDR3, is GAGVSQSPRYKVTKRGQDVALRCDPISGHVSLYWYRQALGQGPEFLTYFNYEAQQDKSGLPNDRFSAERPEGSISTLTIQRTEQRDSAMYRCASSPGTSGIVTYEQYFGPGTRLTVT.

The gene calls are TRBV2 and TRBJ2-5; TRBD1 matches 8 bases. The CDR3 totals 14 residues. CDR1 and CDR2 from the germline V gene are SNHLY and FYNNEI. Trimming at V came to 3 bases and at J to 2 bases, leaving 2 bases not matched to a gene. The CDR3 here is CASSERQGQETQYF. Written as DNA, the CDR3 is TGTGCCAGCAGTGAGAGACAGGGGCAAGAGACCCAGTACTTC. Combining the CDR3 with reference TRBV2 and TRBJ2-5 gives the whole variable domain EPEVTQTPSHQVTQMGQEVILRCVPISNHLYFYWYRQILGQKVEFLVSFYNNEISEKSEIFDDQFSVERPDGSNFTLKIRSTKLEDSAMYFCASSERQGQETQYFGPGTRLLVL.